This TCR beta chain was sequenced during a study of blood T cells in healthy people across ages. Study observations and caveats: The fall in TCR beta diversity per million T cells was roughly linear with age.

Germline V gives CDR1 DFQATT, CDR2 SNEGSKA (reference sequence). The CDR3 has 15 amino acids. Trimming removed 0 bases from V and 7 bases from J, with 16 bases in between. Sample-barcoded 5' priming and a J-beta primer mix drove a second PCR of roughly 6 to 12 cycles. TCRdb reanalysed the 5' RACE reads using MiXCR and keeps one entry per CDR3 protein. This sample carries some 760,000 distinct CDR3 sequences, roughly 25% of them seen once, and the ten largest clones take more than 8.5%. In this sample, this clonotype turned up a few times. Its antigen remains unknown. The sample was also linked to a second study, of T cells of mothers and their children.

This chain links TRBV20-1 with TRBJ2-4, with D unresolved. Sequenced: blood. The TCR sequence derives from a boy under 18 in good health. The CDR3 DNA is TGCAGTGCTAGAGATCTCAAAGGGTTTCAGAACATTCAGTACTTC. Translated, it gives CSARDLKGFQNIQYF.